This is a list of T cell receptor beta chains from one sample in a study of shared clonotypes between healthy human individuals. This table comes from immunoSEQ multiplex PCR, and its TCRdb copy is limited to in-frame clones, with some not included. The sample has approximately 1.9 million clones, about 94% seen once. The specimen was naive CD8+ T cells from PBMCs. All receptors come from a man younger than 35 in good health. Some clones in this sample may be carry-over from other donors' samples. Both conserved end residues are trimmed from each CDR3.

13	TRBV7-3	TRBJ1-1	ASSLDRGGDTEAF
13	TRBV5-4	TRBJ1-1	ASSLLYGGGTEAF
11	TRBV6-5	TRBJ1-5	ASSYSINQPQH
11	TRBV7-3	TRBJ2-7	ASSNRGAYEQY
12	TRBV4-1	TRBJ1-5	ASSQQGGNQPQH
12	TRBV19	TRBJ1-1	ASSPRDLNTEAF
13	TRBV19	TRBJ2-7	ASSSWDSSLYEQY
11	TRBV27	TRBJ2-7	ASSLSDYNEQY
13	TRBV27	TRBJ1-1	ASSYPQGGVTEAF
15	TRBV5-6	TRBJ2-1	ASSLELIQRSYNEQF
13	TRBV27	TRBJ1-5	ASSLSGPSNQPQH
13	TRBV7-3	TRBJ2-3	ASSLIHERLDTQY
14	TRBV15	TRBJ2-1	ATSRGSAGESNEQF
15	TRBV13	TRBJ2-2	ASSFLTGGIGTGELF
12	TRBV27	TRBJ1-2	ASSLREGGNGYT
11	TRBV27	TRBJ2-7	ASSFGERYEQY
10	TRBV2	TRBJ2-7	ASRAGLYEQY
14	TRBV14	TRBJ2-7	ASSQVAGTGDYEQY
13	TRBV6-6	TRBJ2-1	ASSYSRESANEQF
12	TRBV28	TRBJ2-5	ASSLGEQEETQY
13	TRBV7-9	TRBJ2-7	ASSDRTGALWGQY
11	TRBV28	TRBJ2-1	ASSLSGNNEQF
15	TRBV2	TRBJ2-1	ASSEFVGGREYNEQF
10	TRBV21-1	TRBJ2-7	ASGQGTYEQY
13	TRBV4-3	TRBJ1-2	ASSPKSQGHGGYT
14	TRBV5-4	TRBJ2-2	ASSFKRGSDAGELF
12	TRBV15	TRBJ2-7	ATSRTGGSYEQY
13	TRBV27	TRBJ2-7	ASQWTGDGNYEQY
11	TRBV27	TRBJ1-2	ASSSDRGSGYT
13	TRBV9	TRBJ1-4	ASSVRDGTNEKLF
17	TRBV6-4	TRBJ2-7	ARQEDRDRGFPSSYEQY
14	TRBV27	TRBJ2-5	ASSLLAGGGGETQY
11	TRBV9	TRBJ2-2	ASSWTGTGELF
13	TRBV4-1	TRBJ2-7	ASSQELRGFYEQY
12	TRBV5-6	TRBJ2-7	ASSLVLAGREQY
13	TRBV5-1	TRBJ1-1	ASSPFRTENTEAF
17	TRBV14	TRBJ2-7	ASSQEGSLAGISSYEQY
11	TRBV2	TRBJ2-7	ASSAGHPYEQY
14	TRBV4-1	TRBJ1-2	ASSPGTGVILYGYT
11	TRBV10-3	TRBJ2-7	AINSASSYEQY
11	TRBV28	TRBJ2-1	ASSLVHGHEQF
12	TRBV25-1	TRBJ2-2	ASSGSGYTGELF
12	TRBV9	TRBJ2-7	ASSEDSSSYEQY
15	TRBV7-3	TRBJ2-2	ASSFTRSRTSAGELF
14	TRBV27	TRBJ2-3	ASSLLESWGTDTQY
14	TRBV6-1	TRBJ2-5	ASSEVGRGYRKTQY
11	TRBV18	TRBJ2-7	ASSSTSFDEQY
13	TRBV6-1	TRBJ2-2	ASSELAGVSGELF
12	TRBV28	TRBJ1-1	ASTVAIQGAEAF
12	TRBV30	TRBJ1-2	AWSTGQGIYGYT
8	TRBV29-1	TRBJ1-2	SVAAGSYT
11	TRBV6-6	TRBJ2-3	ASTPRGSDTQY
12	TRBV19	TRBJ2-6	ASSISPGANVLT